The TCR beta chain under discussion was sequenced for a study of Graves' ophthalmopathy and Graves' hyperthyroidism. Whole-study results and caveats: Cross-validated, the 13-signature model showed 87.88%/81.08% sensitivity/specificity, and 80%/75% in the test set. Most clonotypes expanded in thyroid above 0.001 frequency were present in blood too.

RNA transcripts yielded amplified TCR beta CDR3 regions. Second-round multiplex PCR came after a first-round RT-PCR that employed HTBI primers. Each CDR3 protein gets one entry after TCRdb re-called the multiplex PCR reads with MiXCR. The data contain about 220,000 distinct CDR3 sequences, roughly 21% of them singletons. This clonotype was seen ten or more times. Its antigen remains unknown. Trimming cost V 3 bases and J 7 bases; bases outside gene matches: 9. The CDR3 spans 14 residues. CDR1 and CDR2 (germline): SGHRS, YFSETQ. Sequencing was performed on peripheral blood. The gene calls are TRBV5-1 and TRBJ2-7; 8 bases map to TRBD2. The TCR was taken from a woman aged 45-59 years with Graves' ophthalmopathy. CDR3 DNA sequence: TGCGCCAGCAGCTCCCCCGGGGGGGCGGGGGAGCAGTACTTC. Translating gives CASSSPGGAGEQYF.